Reported below is one TCR beta chain. One base away lies a much larger clone, so this may be a sequencing read error. Trimming took 6 bases from V and 4 from J, leaving 7 bases between them. Germline CDR1 reads MNHNS; CDR2 reads SASEGT. The CDR3 totals 12 residues. The protocol was immunoSEQ multiplex PCR, while the TCRdb copy is restricted to in-frame clones and leaves out a portion. Of some 1 million clones in the sample, under 80% were seen once. The data were obtained in a study of shared clonotypes between healthy human individuals. Study-wide context: Used for every donor were three CD4 naive, three CD4 memory, two CD8 naive and one CD8 memory plate.

There were only Caucasian adults among the donors, and all lived in Nashville, Tennessee. This clonotype was sampled from a man younger than 35 in good health. V and J are TRBV6-1 and TRBJ2-1; a possible D gene is TRBD1 (6 bases). Sequencing was done on a sample of memory CD4+ T cells sorted from blood. The subset: CD45RA-negative fraction. The CDR3 DNA reads as TGTGCCAGCAGGGGGACATACAATGAGCAGTTCTTC. Its translation: CASRGTYNEQFF.